The clone carrying this T cell receptor delta chain was observed many times. What it binds is not known. The data stem from a study of γδ T cells in repeated Plasmodium falciparum infection. TCRdb re-processed the multiplex PCR reads via CATT. The table has around 52,000 delta-chain clones, about 1.5% seen once. Vgamma9/Vdelta2+ and Vdelta2-negative gammadelta T cells were flow-sorted from PBMC for bulk sequencing. Germline V gives CDR1 TSWWSYY, CDR2 QGS. This CDR3 has 23 residues. After removal of 0 bases from V and 1 base from J, the junction contained 25 bases not matched to a gene. General study points: Donors in Mali lived in a small rural village, largely one ethnic group.

The chain combines TRDV1 with TRDJ1; 8 bases fit TRDD3. Input material: gamma-delta T cells from blood. The clonotype originates from a pool of human donors (malaria-infected and uninfected, not separated). CDR3: CALGELRAKYWGPKPYFTDKLIF. The DNA for the CDR3 is TGTGCTCTTGGGGAACTGCGCGCTAAGTACTGGGGGCCAAAGCCCTACTTCACCGATAAACTCATCTTT.